One sample yielded the 5 T cell receptor beta chains listed below, sequenced in a study of T cells in Graves' hyperthyroidism and ophthalmopathy. The investigators amplified TCR beta CDR3 regions from RNA transcripts. HTBI primers drove first-round RT-PCR of the TCR CDR3. A single record per CDR3 protein comes from TCRdb applying MiXCR to the multiplex PCR reads. The table shows roughly 700,000 distinct CDR3 sequences, with about a third occurring only once. Input material: blood. The receptors derive from a woman aged 40 to 50 with Graves' hyperthyroidism.

The chain couples TRBV6-1 to TRBJ2-5; 13 bases agree with TRBD2. There are 13 residues in the CDR3. Germline-derived CDR1 and CDR2 are MNHNS and SASEGT. The V gene end was trimmed by 10 bases and the J gene end by 6 bases; junction bases not matched to a gene: 5. The CDR3 region has the DNA TGTGCCATCACTAGCGGGAGGGCTAAGACCCAGTACTTC. Protein: CAITSGRAKTQYF.

This clonotype has ten or more counts. This chain connects TRBV4-3 to TRBJ2-7; 7 bases fit TRBD1. Per germline, CDR1 LGHNA and CDR2 YSLEER. V was clipped by 2 bases and J by 2 bases; unmatched bases: 3. The CDR3 is 14 residues long. CDR3 region: CASSQIQGPYEQYF. CDR3 in DNA: TGCGCCAGCAGCCAAATACAGGGGCCCTACGAGCAGTACTTC.

The rearrangement joins TRBV5-1 to TRBJ1-3; no clear D. Trimming stripped 0 bases from V and 4 bases from J, with 8 bases between. The CDR3 spans 14 residues. From germline, CDR1 is SGHRS and CDR2 YFSETQ. The CDR3 protein is CASSLDSAGNTIYF. The CDR3 bases are TGCGCCAGCAGCTTGGACTCCGCAGGAAACACCATATATTTT.

This clonotype was counted at least ten times. The CDR3 DNA sequence: TGTGCCAGTAGTTATACTGGAAACACCATATATTTT. Translating gives CASSYTGNTIYF. The chain is built from TRBV19 and TRBJ1-3; D is unresolved. Trimming took off 5 bases at V and 2 bases at J, with 4 bases between the two ends. Germline assignment: CDR1 LNHDA and CDR2 SQIVND (reference sequence). This CDR3 is built from 12 residues.

This clonotype was found a few times. CDR3 nucleotide sequence: TGCGCCAGCAGCTTCCTAGCGGGGAGGGACACAGATACGCAGTATTTT. Its protein is CASSFLAGRDTDTQYF. The genes are TRBV5-1 and TRBJ2-3, with TRBD2 matching over 9 bases. Germline CDR1 SGHRS, CDR2 YFSETQ. This CDR3 is 16 amino acids long. Trimming cost V 2 bases and J 2 bases; bases outside gene matches: 6. The full variable domain, its missing parts supplied by reference TRBV5-1 and TRBJ2-3, is KAGVTQTPRYLIKTRGQQVTLSCSPISGHRSVSWYQQTPGQGLQFLFEYFSETQRNKGNFPGRFSGRQFSNSRSEMNVSTLELGDSALYLCASSFLAGRDTDTQYFGPGTRLTVL.